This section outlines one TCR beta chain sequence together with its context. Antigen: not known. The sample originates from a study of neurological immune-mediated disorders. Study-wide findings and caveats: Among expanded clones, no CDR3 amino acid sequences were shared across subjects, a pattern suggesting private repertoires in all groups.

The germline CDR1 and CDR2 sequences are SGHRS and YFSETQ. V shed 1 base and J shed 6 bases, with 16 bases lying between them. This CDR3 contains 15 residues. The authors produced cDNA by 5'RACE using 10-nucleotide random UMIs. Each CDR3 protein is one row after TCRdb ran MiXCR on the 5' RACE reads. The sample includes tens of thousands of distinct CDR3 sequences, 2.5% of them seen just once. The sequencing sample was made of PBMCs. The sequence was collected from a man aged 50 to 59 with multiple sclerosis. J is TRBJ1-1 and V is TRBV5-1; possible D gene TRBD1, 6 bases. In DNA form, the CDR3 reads TGCGCCAGCAGCTTGATTCCGGGGGCAGACGCTGAAGCTTTCTTT. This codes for CASSLIPGADAEAFF. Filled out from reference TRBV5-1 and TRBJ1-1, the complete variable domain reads KAGVTQTPRYLIKTRGQQVTLSCSPISGHRSVSWYQQTPGQGLQFLFEYFSETQRNKGNFPGRFSGRQFSNSRSEMNVSTLELGDSALYLCASSLIPGADAEAFFGQGTRLTVV.